This T cell receptor beta chain was sequenced for a study of immune cell composition in non-small cell lung cancer (dated 2017 in TCRdb). At the level of the whole study: Histologic subtype, mostly lung adenocarcinoma or squamous cell carcinoma, was determined with H&E together with p63, CK5, Napsin A and TTF-1 immunohistochemistry. Several tumour specimens with TCR-beta data were rare histological subtypes and were excluded from the subtype comparisons. Supplementary cohort #1 consisted of 9 to 11 lung adenocarcinoma cases with paired tumour/lung TCR-beta sequencing and with TIL populations generated to assess tumour reactivity. TCR-beta sequencing (Adaptive Biotechnologies) was performed on some 37 paired NSCLC tumour and non-adjacent lung specimens plus 26 tumour-only specimens. Overall study outcomes, separate from this receptor: Only roughly 9 cases were included in the reactivity cohort, and sequence sharing between tumour-reactive clones and the dominant in vivo tumour-associated clones was not shown. Across 10 or so adenocarcinoma cases, the maximal tumour-associated clone frequency showed a strong correlation with TIL tumour reactivity, but overall clonality showed no such correlation. Smoking pack-years did not significantly correlate with tumour TCR-beta clonality. Tumour-associated clones >0.5% were found in nearly half of NSCLC cases, namely in around 33% of adenocarcinomas versus less than 85% of squamous carcinomas.

Normal lung samples came from the same patient and were non-adjacent lung tissue collected as far from the tumour as possible, with a minimum distance of 3 cm. From frozen aliquots of unsorted single-cell suspensions, genomic DNA was isolated using the QIAamp DNA kit. Tissues were received within 2 hours of resection and were immediately processed into single-cell suspensions. Tissue was broken up mechanically, digested enzymatically with DNase I, collagenase I and hyaluronidase for under 35 minutes at 37 degrees C, and then filtered and RBC-lysed. From the cysteine up to the phenylalanine, the CDR3 has a length of 14 residues. Solely the CDR3 DNA is kept, with 42 bases framed from the first base. Relative to germline, V is missing 4 bases and J is missing 1 base, with 4 bases of the junction outside any gene match. Via the germline V gene, CDR1 is SGHRS and CDR2 YFSETQ. A two-step multiplex PCR was used to amplify TCR-beta CDR3 regions from genomic DNA, and Illumina-compatible adaptors were added in the second step. TCR-beta immunosequencing was carried out on an Illumina platform through the commercial immunoSEQ service. As for how the authors treated the data: Repertoires were summarised as Top 10 Clones, the percentage of T-cell templates from the ten most frequent sequences, and productive clonality. Values of productive clonality ranged from 0 to 1, with a monoclonal population indicated by a value of 1. Tumour-associated clones were defined as sequences comprising at least 0.1% of tumour T-cell templates but absent from matched non-adjacent lung, identified via log10 scatter plots. Student's t-tests were used for two-group comparisons, ANOVA for comparisons across stages, and linear regression for relationships, with analyses done in GraphPad Prism7 and R. What TCRdb holds here is the immuneACCESS table cut down to in-frame rearrangements. Part of the clones is not present; checked against another copy, under half of the missing clones reflect an unresolved V gene, and the others are unexplained. V and J calls and clone size are copied from that table; D and trimming were computed from the DNA. This sample is represented by over 800 clones; roughly 82% of them were singletons. More than 10% of the sample rests with the top ten.

Comment on this clone: It lacks a known antigen. There are no base qualities to consult, and no much larger clone falls within one base.

The TCR originated in a human donor with non-small cell lung cancer. Sample: non-adjacent lung tissue. The chain employs TRBV5-1 and TRBJ1-1, with 7 bases matching TRBD1. The CDR3 amino acid sequence is: CASSLGQENTEAFF. The sequenced DNA: TGCGCCAGCAGCCTTGGACAGGAGAACACTGAAGCTTTCTTT.